This TCR beta chain was identified during a study of neurological immune-mediated disorders. This clonotype was detected many times. Its antigen is unknown. Overall study results and limits: Expanded clones shared no identical CDR3 amino acid sequences across subjects, which suggested private TCR-beta repertoires in all groups. The greatest TCR clonal expansion occurred in HTLV-1-associated myelopathy and the least in multiple sclerosis, which fell below healthy controls.

MiXCR was run by TCRdb on the 5' RACE reads, yielding one entry per CDR3 protein. The sample consists of 65,000 to 95,000 distinct CDR3 sequences, 5% to 5.5% of them appearing once. Germline V CDR1 and CDR2: SGHTA, FQGTGA. The CDR3 sequence is 16 residues long. The V and J ends lost 6 bases and 3 bases respectively, with 21 bases between them. This chain joins TRBV7-3 and TRBJ2-7; D may correspond to TRBD1 or TRBD2 (6 bases each). This TCR derives from a woman in her 30s with multiple sclerosis. Sequenced sample: PBMCs. The CDR3 DNA follows: TGTGCCAGCAGACCTAGACTAGAGGGGGACCTCTACGAGCAGTACGTC. Translation gives CASRPRLEGDLYEQYV.